This entry concerns a single TCR beta chain. This clone appeared once. Its antigen is unknown. Per-base qualities were not stored, and no clone one base away is much larger. The collaborating institutions used their own protocols to collect whole blood in K2EDTA tubes. Collaborator samples were shipped for TCRbeta analysis as frozen whole blood, isolated PBMCs, or DNA extracted from either sample type. The data stem from a study of blood T cell repertoires in COVID-19 (dated by TCRdb to 2018 to 2020). Concerning the study at large: Samples from collaborators originated in the United States, Italy and Spain and spanned both the acute and convalescent phases of COVID-19. The material from the prospective study consisted of cDNA or gDNA derived from T cells, B-cell-depleted T cells, or PBMCs. Deeply sampled blood TCRbeta repertoires from subjects exposed to, actively infected with, or recovered from COVID-19 were included in the dataset. A freely available public database, intended as a resource for researchers studying the immune response to SARS-CoV-2, is where the repertoires were released. The samples were drawn from two sources: the first 160 participants of the ongoing ImmuneRACE study, and over 1,000 subjects contributed by 6 global collaborators. Nearly every sample came with metadata listing a de-identified subject ID, COVID-19 status, age in years and sex. Where available, HLA class I and class II types were obtained from metadata supplied by the sample provider rather than from assay-based typing.

General findings and caveats noted by the study authors: The quantity of clinical and demographic metadata differed by source and by participant and was supplied without curation.

CDR1 and CDR2 are read off the germline V gene (reference sequence) as GTSNPN and SVGIG. Relative to germline, V is 6 bases shorter and J is 8 bases shorter, with 16 bases between their ends. From the cysteine through the phenylalanine, the CDR3 covers 12 amino acids. Solely the CDR3 DNA is kept, with 36 bases framed from the first base. The immunoSEQ Assay, a bias-controlled multiplex PCR, was used to amplify TCRbeta CDR3 regions from genomic DNA. Per the authors' processing: The number of nucleated cells in each sample was estimated by amplification of reference gene primers within the assay. To quantify the absolute abundance of each unique TCRbeta CDR3 rearrangement, sequence reads were collapsed and filtered. For each sample, productive Simpson clonality was calculated by taking the square root of Simpson's diversity index across productive rearrangements. The immuneACCESS repertoire file appears here via TCRdb, limited to in-frame rearrangements. These files lack a portion of the clones; in checked studies, under half of the deficit traces to unresolved V genes, and the cause of the others is not known. V and J calls and clone size are as listed in that table; D and trimming were resolved from the DNA. The sample includes 150,000 to 200,000 clones, with roughly nine tenths observed a single time. 0.99% of the sample belongs to the ten largest clones.

This sequence originates from a man aged 18 to 35 with acute or convalescent COVID-19. The V and J segments used are TRBV30 and TRBJ2-5; a tentative D match to TRBD1 spans 6 bases. Sequences were obtained from peripheral blood. The CDR3 here reads CACTGLVGTQYF. The nucleotides are TGTGCCTGCACAGGGCTGGTGGGAACCCAGTACTTC.